The 23 T cell receptor beta chains presented below share a single source sample, sequenced in a study of memory CD4+ T cells and cytomegalovirus serostatus. Single viable CD3+CD4+CD8-CD45RO+ cells were sorted as the memory CD4+ T cells. Clones were sequenced by immunoSEQ multiplex PCR, and TCRdb holds only the in-frame ones, with some missing. This table holds 45,000 to 60,000 clones, around 83% found once. Sequenced sample: memory CD4+ T cells from blood. These receptors originate from an adult in good health and CMV-seropositive.

The chain couples TRBV13 to TRBJ1-4; tentative D call: TRBD1 (6 bases). Per the germline V gene, CDR1 is PRHDT and CDR2 is FYEKMQ (reference sequence). V was shortened by 1 base and J by 6 bases, with 6 bases between the two germline ends. CDR3 length: 13 amino acids. The CDR3 loop reads CASSLDRDEKLFF. Written as DNA, the CDR3 is TGTGCCAGCAGCTTAGACAGGGATGAAAAACTGTTTTTT.

This chain links TRBV4-2 with TRBJ1-4; 8 positions agree with TRBD1. Trimming took 2 bases from V and 8 from J; bases not matched to a gene: 10. The CDR3 extends over 16 amino acids. Germline lookup yields CDR1 LGHNA and CDR2 YNFKEQ. The CDR3 DNA reads as TGTGCCAGCAGCCAACATAACGGACAGGGAGGCGAAAAACTGTTTTTT. Encoded protein: CASSQHNGQGGEKLFF.

The chain combines TRBV19 with TRBJ2-3; 7 positions match TRBD1. Germline CDR1 and CDR2: LNHDA and SQIVND (reference sequence). This CDR3 is 15 amino acids long. V shed 8 bases and J 3 bases; nucleotides not matched to a gene: 11. CDR3 DNA: TGTGCCAGTGGGACAGACCCCTCGGGGACAGATACGCAGTATTTT. Translated: CASGTDPSGTDTQYF.

V gene TRBV30 combines with J gene TRBJ1-1, with D perhaps matching TRBD1 (5 bases). V was cut by 5 bases and J by 1 base, with 14 bases left in between. The CDR3 runs 14 residues. Germline V gene data show CDR1 as GTSNPN and CDR2 as SVGIG (reference sequence). CDR3 DNA: TGTGCCTGGGGGGGGAGCGGTTGGAACACTGAAGCTTTCTTT. It yields the protein CAWGGSGWNTEAFF.

V gene TRBV18 combines with J gene TRBJ1-2; D not resolved. The CDR3 runs 12 residues. The germline CDR1 and CDR2 sequences are KGHSH and LQKENI. Trimming cost V 0 bases and J 4 bases, with 3 bases left between them. The CDR3 sequence is CASSPPGYGYTF. The CDR3, as DNA: TGTGCCAGCTCACCACCTGGCTATGGCTACACCTTC.

The sample holds a few counts of this clone. The V call is TRBV5-1, the J call TRBJ2-2, with no clear D. The germline CDR1 and CDR2 sequences are SGHRS and YFSETQ. V shed 0 bases and J shed 4 bases, with 4 bases lying between them. This CDR3 is 13 amino acids long. CDR3 region: CASSLDATGELFF. The CDR3 DNA sequence: TGCGCCAGCAGCTTGGACGCCACCGGGGAGCTGTTTTTT.

The V gene is TRBV6-6, the J gene TRBJ2-7; unclear D gene. The V end was cut by 4 bases, the J end by 4 bases, with 5 bases between. CDR1 MNHNY and CDR2 SVGAGI come from the germline V gene (reference sequence). The CDR3 length is 11 residues. The CDR3 nucleotides read TGTGCCAGCAGTTCCCTGTACGAGCAGTACTTC. Its translation is CASSSLYEQYF.

This chain joins TRBV19 and TRBJ1-5; D unclear. The length of the CDR3 is 14 residues. The V end lost 1 base, the J end lost 0 bases, and 4 bases lay between the germline ends. Germline CDR1 is LNHDA and CDR2 is SQIVND (reference sequence). CDR3 sequence (DNA): TGTGCCAGTAGTATAGGGTTTAGCAATCAGCCCCAGCATTTT. It encodes CASSIGFSNQPQHF.

DNA for the CDR3: TGCAGCGCGCGGACAGGGCGAATGAACACTGAAGCTTTCTTT. Its translation: CSARTGRMNTEAFF. The J gene is TRBJ1-1, the V gene TRBV29-1, with 8 bases fitting TRBD1. V trimming: 7 bases; J trimming: 0 bases; junction bases outside the gene matches: 7. Germline V lookup: CDR1 SQVTM, CDR2 ANQGSEA. The length of the CDR3 is 14 residues.

This sequence joins TRBV4-3 and TRBJ2-2; D remains ambiguous. CDR1 LGHNA and CDR2 YSLEER come from the germline V gene. This CDR3 region has 14 residues. Deletions cut 2 bases from V and 5 bases from J, with 9 bases between. CDR3 sequence (DNA): TGCGCCAGCAGCCAATCCCCCCAGACCGGGGAGCTGTTTTTT. Translating gives CASSQSPQTGELFF.

This chain links TRBV6-1 with TRBJ1-1; no clear D. In germline, CDR1 is MNHNS, CDR2 SASEGT. The CDR3 runs to 13 residues. Trimming stripped 8 bases from V and 1 base from J, with 11 bases between. CDR3 bases: TGTGCCAGCTGCCAAGAGAGGAACACTGAAGCTTTCTTT. This translates into CASCQERNTEAFF.

CDR3 bases: TGTGCCAGCAGCTTGTGGACTGGGCGATCCAACGTTTACTTC. Translation gives CASSLWTGRSNVYF. The J gene is TRBJ2-7, the V gene TRBV5-6, with TRBD2 as a possible D gene (5 bases). Germline V CDR1 and CDR2: SGHDT, YYEEEE. Trimming shortened V by 1 base and J by 13 bases, and 21 bases separated the two germline ends. The CDR3 has 14 amino acids.

V gene TRBV28 combines with J gene TRBJ1-1; 8 nucleotides match TRBD1. The V gene's germline CDR1 is MDHEN and CDR2 SYDVKM. This CDR3 has 13 residues. V dropped 5 bases and J dropped 5; count of bases not matched to a gene: 4. The CDR3 reads CASSRQGWTEAFF. CDR3 in DNA: TGTGCCAGCAGTCGACAGGGGTGGACTGAAGCTTTCTTT. The whole variable domain, filled in from reference TRBV28 and TRBJ1-1, reads DVKVTQSSRYLVKRTGEKVFLECVQDMDHENMFWYRQDPGLGLRLIYFSYDVKMKEKGDIPEGYSVSREKKERFSLILESASTNQTSMYLCASSRQGWTEAFFGQGTRLTVV.

For the CDR3, the DNA is TGTGCCAGCAGCCGGGACAGGGCCCGTAACTATGGCTACACCTTC. It specifies CASSRDRARNYGYTF. The chain uses TRBV2 and TRBJ1-2, with TRBD1 identical over 9 bases. From germline, CDR1 is SNHLY and CDR2 FYNNEI. V shed 6 bases and J 1 base; nucleotides not matched to a gene: 6. CDR3 length: 15 amino acids.

The rearrangement uses TRBV2 and TRBJ1-3; 11 bases fit TRBD1. This CDR3 spans 17 amino acids. From germline, CDR1 is SNHLY and CDR2 FYNNEI. J was trimmed by 4 bases and V by 7 bases; bases with no gene match: 12. CDR3 loop: CASTRTPGQGVGNTIYF. CDR3 bases: TGTGCCAGCACTCGAACCCCGGGACAGGGGGTAGGAAACACCATATATTTT.

The chain links TRBV5-6 to TRBJ2-5; D may correspond to TRBD1 or TRBD2 (6 bases each). The germline CDR1 and CDR2 sequences are SGHDT and YYEEEE. The CDR3 covers 15 residues. The V gene lost 2 bases and the J gene lost 0 bases, with 11 bases spanning the gap. The CDR3 here is CASSFGGGNQETQYF. DNA of the CDR3: TGTGCCAGCAGCTTTGGAGGGGGAAACCAAGAGACCCAGTACTTC.

This sequence joins TRBV14 and TRBJ2-1; possible D gene TRBD2, 5 bases. The CDR3 runs 16 residues. The V gene lost 4 bases and the J gene lost 2 bases, with 15 bases spanning the gap. The germline CDR1 and CDR2 sequences are SGHDN and FVKESK. CDR3 sequence: CASSPLAGWTYNEQFF. CDR3 DNA: TGTGCCAGCAGCCCCCTTGCGGGCTGGACCTACAATGAGCAGTTCTTC.

The chain combines TRBV19 with TRBJ1-2; D gene ambiguous. This CDR3 spans 12 amino acids. Germline V gene data show CDR1 as LNHDA and CDR2 as SQIVND (reference sequence). Trimming pared 7 bases from V and 3 bases from J, leaving 9 bases between. CDR3 sequence reads: CASTFNDYGYTF. CDR3 DNA: TGTGCCAGTACTTTTAATGACTATGGCTACACCTTC.

The chain is built from TRBV18 and TRBJ1-2; D not resolved. The CDR3 sequence is 14 residues long. Germline CDR1 KGHSH, CDR2 LQKENI. The V and J ends lost 1 base and 8 bases respectively, with 14 bases between them. This chain's CDR3 is CASSPRSNKGGYTF. CDR3 DNA sequence: TGTGCCAGCTCACCACGATCAAATAAAGGAGGCTACACCTTC.

This chain uses TRBV27 with TRBJ2-5; D call uncertain. The CDR3 totals 13 residues. V was clipped by 5 bases and J by 4 bases, with 11 bases between them. Germline CDR1 MNHEY, CDR2 SMNVEV (reference sequence). As DNA, the CDR3 is TGTGCCAGCAGTCCCCTTTCGGGAGAGACCCAGTACTTC. Amino acids: CASSPLSGETQYF.

This sequence joins TRBV5-1 and TRBJ1-4; D unresolved. CDR1 is SGHRS, CDR2 YFSETQ, per germline. Trimming pared 0 bases from V and 5 bases from J, leaving 5 bases between. This CDR3 comprises 13 residues. The CDR3 reads CASSLARNEKLFF. DNA for the CDR3: TGCGCCAGCAGCTTGGCCAGAAATGAAAAACTGTTTTTT.

This sequence joins TRBV9 and TRBJ2-1, with 9 bases that match TRBD1. V gave up 3 bases and J gave up 5 bases; unmatched junction bases: 6. Germline V gene lookup returns CDR1 SGDLS and CDR2 YYNGEE. The CDR3 spans 15 residues. The DNA for the CDR3 is TGTGCCAGCAGCGCCCGGGACAGGGCTAACAATGAGCAGTTCTTC. Protein product: CASSARDRANNEQFF.

In its sample, this clone was seen once. This chain uses TRBV6-5 with TRBJ2-3; D is undetermined. Per the germline V gene, CDR1 is MNHEY and CDR2 is SVGAGI. V was pared by 4 bases and J by 4 bases, with 9 bases between. This CDR3 contains 13 residues. CDR3 sequence reads: CASSFLQADTQYF. CDR3 DNA: TGTGCCAGCAGTTTCCTTCAAGCAGATACGCAGTATTTT.